Listed here are 6 T cell receptor beta chains from one sample, sequenced in a study of vaccination and CD4 T cells after COVID-19. The Oncomine TCR Beta short-read assay sequenced DNA from cultured CD4+ T cells. TCRdb recomputed calls from the PCR reads with MiXCR, one row per CDR3 protein. The repertoire holds approximately 20,000 distinct CDR3 sequences, with about 50% as singletons. These receptors have no known antigen. Stated treatment: approximately nine-day PBMC culture with coronavirus spike peptide pools or control peptides (ViraFEST assay). Sample: CD4+ T cells from blood, cultured in vitro, taken before SARS-CoV-2 vaccination. The receptor source for this set is a human donor who had recovered from COVID-19.

V usage is TRBV12-3 or TRBV12-4 and J usage is TRBJ1-2; tentatively, D is TRBD1 (6 bases). The CDR3 is made up of 13 amino acids. V was clipped by 5 bases and J by 4 bases, with 11 bases between them. CDR3 coding DNA: TGTGCCAGCAGTCCCCAGGGGCCCTATGGCTACACCTTC. Amino acid sequence: CASSPQGPYGYTF.

The chain carries TRBV7-2 and TRBJ2-5, with 8 bases identical to TRBD2. The V and J ends lost 5 bases and 1 base, in that order; junction bases with no gene match: 12. The germline CDR1 and CDR2 sequences are SGHTA and FQGNSA. The CDR3 length is 17 residues. This CDR3 is CASSHRGGPRSQETQYF. The CDR3 bases are TGTGCCAGCAGCCACCGGGGGGGTCCCCGCTCCCAAGAGACCCAGTACTTC.

The chain links TRBV24-1 to TRBJ1-2, with D possibly matching TRBD1 (5 bases). Germline CDR1 and CDR2: KGHDR and SFDVKD. Trimming cost V 3 bases and J 3 bases, with 13 bases left between them. The CDR3 is made up of 15 amino acids. This CDR3 is CATSDPTVGDYGYTF. The CDR3 DNA reads as TGTGCCACCAGTGATCCGACGGTGGGGGACTATGGCTACACCTTC.

This clonotype was recorded a few times. The gene calls are TRBV20-1 and TRBJ1-1; 8 bases are shared with TRBD1. The CDR3 has 13 residues. Per germline, CDR1 DFQATT and CDR2 SNEGSKA (reference sequence). J was trimmed by 0 bases and V by 6 bases; bases with no gene match: 3. The CDR3 DNA follows: TGCAGTGCCACAGGGGGATTGAACACTGAAGCTTTCTTT. This gives the protein CSATGGLNTEAFF.

V and J are TRBV7-8 and TRBJ1-2; no clear D. The CDR3 contains 14 residues. Trimming stripped 1 base from V and 4 bases from J, with 10 bases between. The germline V gene encodes CDR1 SGHVS and CDR2 FQNEAQ. The CDR3 sequence: CASSLERVSYGYTF. The DNA of the CDR3 is TGTGCCAGCAGCTTAGAGAGGGTGAGCTATGGCTACACCTTC.

The chain couples TRBV7-9 to TRBJ1-1; TRBD1 might be the D (5 bases). CDR1 SEHNR and CDR2 FQNEAQ come from the germline V gene (reference sequence). Deletions cut 1 base from V and 4 bases from J, with 7 bases between. This CDR3 has 13 residues. CDR3 sequence: CASSLGTPTEAFF. CDR3 sequence (DNA): TGTGCCAGCAGCTTAGGGACACCCACTGAAGCTTTCTTT. Variable domain in full (rest from reference TRBV7-9 and TRBJ1-1): DTGVSQNPRHKITKRGQNVTFRCDPISEHNRLYWYRQTLGQGPEFLTYFQNEAQLEKSRLLSDRFSAERPKGSFSTLEIQRTEQGDSAMYLCASSLGTPTEAFFGQGTRLTVV.